This TCR beta chain originates from a study of regulatory T cells in long-lasting Graves disease. Trimming removed 1 base from V and 7 bases from J, with 8 bases in between. The CDR3 is 12 residues long. Per germline, CDR1 SGHNT and CDR2 YENEEA. This clonotype was seen many times. Its cognate antigen is unknown. Study results and caveats: Persistent disease exhibited a predilection for TRBV28, TRBJ1-2 and TRBJ2-5. Authors noted too few samples as a limitation. Persistent Graves' patients showed a TCR diversity that was lower than that of newly diagnosed ones.

Researchers made TCR beta libraries by using iRepertoire HTBI primers and running Arm-PCR on CDR3 regions. A single record per CDR3 protein comes from TCRdb applying MiXCR to the multiplex PCR reads. The sample carries hundreds of thousands of distinct CDR3 sequences, roughly 18% recorded once. The time point here: newly diagnosed GD, antithyroid drugs for less than 3 months. PBMC-extracted RNA yielded the TCR library. Patients hailed from an endocrinology department in Xi'an, China. The sequence came from a female donor with Graves disease. The specimen comprised peripheral blood mononuclear cells (PBMCs), sampled at new diagnosis, from a patient treated with antithyroid drugs. The chain uses TRBV11-3 and TRBJ2-7; maybe TRBD2 (6 bases). Here the CDR3 DNA reads TGTGCCAGCAGCTTAGGGGACTTTGAGCAGTACTTC. Protein product: CASSLGDFEQYF.